The text below deals with one TCR beta chain. The CDR3 runs to 17 residues. CDR1 is MGHRA, CDR2 YSYEKL, per germline. V gave up 0 bases and J gave up 0 bases, with 11 bases separating them. The table came from immunoSEQ multiplex PCR; TCRdb's copy has only in-frame clones and leaves some out. There are about 140,000 clones in the sample; roughly 80% occur only once, and roughly 4% lies in the top ten. The sample belongs to a study of T cell responses to AZD1222 COVID-19 vaccine. The clonotype comes from an adult in good health. The rearrangement links TRBV4-1 to TRBJ1-4; D gene unclear. Sequencing used peripheral blood, obtained on day 0 of AZD1222 vaccination. The CDR3 DNA reads as TGCGCCAGCAGCCAAGACTTCTTGGGAGCAACTAATGAAAAACTGTTTTTT. It encodes CASSQDFLGATNEKLFF.